The 24 T cell receptor beta chains listed next were all sequenced from one sample in a study of T cell responses to AZD1222 COVID-19 vaccine. TCRdb's table, derived via immunoSEQ multiplex PCR, lists solely in-frame clones and lacks some. The sample lists about 100,000 clones, less than 90% occurring once. Sequenced material: peripheral blood, taken on day 0 of AZD1222 vaccination. The receptor set was obtained from an adult in good health.

This chain joins TRBV4-3 and TRBJ2-1; D remains unclear. Per the germline V gene, CDR1 is LGHNA and CDR2 is YSLEER. The CDR3 is made up of 16 amino acids. With 4 bases removed from V and 0 bases from J, the gap between germline ends came to 13 bases. The CDR3 sequence: CASSPSPPSSYNEQFF. In DNA, the CDR3 is TGCGCCAGCAGCCCCTCTCCACCTAGCTCCTACAATGAGCAGTTCTTC.

A single count supports this clone. This chain uses TRBV12-3 or TRBV12-4 with TRBJ2-5; a weak D match, TRBD1 (6 bases). This CDR3 spans 13 amino acids. V was trimmed by 3 bases and J by 5 bases, leaving 10 bases between them. The CDR3 loop reads CASSLGARETQYF. CDR3 sequence (DNA): TGTGCCAGCAGTTTGGGGGCTCGCGAGACCCAGTACTTC.

This chain links TRBV18 with TRBJ2-7, with 9 bases that match TRBD1. Trimming at V came to 5 bases and at J to 6 bases, leaving 8 bases not matched to a gene. Germline CDR1 is KGHSH and CDR2 is LQKENI. This CDR3 contains 14 residues. CDR3: CASSGGQGLPEQYF. As DNA, the CDR3 is TGTGCCAGCTCAGGGGGACAGGGCCTCCCCGAGCAGTACTTC.

The V call is TRBV18, the J call TRBJ1-5; a possible D gene is TRBD1 (5 bases). The CDR3 runs to 13 residues. V lost 3 bases, J lost 7 bases, and 10 bases lay in between. The germline V gene encodes CDR1 KGHSH and CDR2 LQKENI. The CDR3 nucleotides read TGTGCCAGCTCACCCCACCGGGACCAGCCCCAGCATTTT. Translation: CASSPHRDQPQHF.

The V gene is TRBV29-1, the J gene TRBJ2-3; D remains ambiguous. The CDR3 is 15 amino acids. The V gene's germline CDR1 is SQVTM and CDR2 ANQGSEA. V was pared by 0 bases and J by 2 bases, with 12 bases between. The CDR3 reads CSVEDLALPTDTQYF. CDR3 DNA: TGCAGCGTTGAAGATCTGGCACTCCCCACAGATACGCAGTATTTT.

The chain links TRBV27 to TRBJ2-3, with D maybe TRBD2 (6 bases). This CDR3 has 16 amino acids. Germline CDR1 and CDR2: MNHEY and SMNVEV (reference sequence). The V end lost 4 bases, the J end lost 2 bases, and 16 bases lay between the germline ends. The CDR3 DNA reads as TGTGCCAGCAGTTATCTGCCCGGGGGTAACACAGATACGCAGTATTTT. As protein: CASSYLPGGNTDTQYF.

The chain couples TRBV2 to TRBJ1-5, with D perhaps TRBD1 (6 bases). With 3 bases removed from V and 8 bases from J, the gap between germline ends came to 17 bases. Germline CDR1 is SNHLY and CDR2 is FYNNEI. CDR3 length: 15 residues. The CDR3 loop is CASSDQLQGREPQHF. CDR3 nucleotides: TGTGCCAGCAGTGACCAACTCCAGGGGAGGGAGCCCCAGCATTTT.

The genes are TRBV4-2 and TRBJ2-7, with a weak D call TRBD2 (5 bases). Trimming pared 5 bases from V and 7 bases from J, leaving 9 bases between. The CDR3 runs to 11 residues. Germline assignment: CDR1 LGHNA and CDR2 YNFKEQ. CDR3 in DNA: TGTGCCAGCAGCTCCCGACTAGAGCAGTACTTC. The encoded protein is CASSSRLEQYF.

The chain uses TRBV4-2 and TRBJ1-5, with 7 bases fitting TRBD1. The CDR3 is 15 residues long. V lost 1 base to trimming and J lost 5 bases; unmatched junction nucleotides: 5. Per the germline V gene, CDR1 is LGHNA and CDR2 is YNFKEQ. CDR3 DNA: TGTGCCAGCAGCCAAGGAGAAGGGGGCTATCAGCCCCAGCATTTT. Its protein is CASSQGEGGYQPQHF.

V and J are TRBV11-3 and TRBJ2-1; D gene uncertain. V lost 2 bases to trimming and J lost 6 bases, with 8 bases between them. The CDR3 runs 13 residues. Germline CDR1 is SGHNT and CDR2 is YENEEA. As DNA, the CDR3 is TGTGCCAGCAGCTTAACGTGGGGCAATGAGCAGTTCTTC. This gives the protein CASSLTWGNEQFF.

The CDR3 is CASSLPMGEGEQFF. The CDR3, as DNA: TGTGCCAGCAGCCTCCCCATGGGTGAGGGCGAGCAGTTCTTC. J is TRBJ2-1 and V is TRBV21-1; the D call in the table, TRBD2, was not verified against the DNA. TRBV21-1 is described as a pseudogene. The CDR3 consists of 14 residues.

This chain links TRBV27 with TRBJ1-5; TRBD1 matches at 7 bases. Germline values: CDR1 MNHEY, CDR2 SMNVEV (reference sequence). The CDR3 is 13 amino acids. The V gene end was trimmed by 5 bases and the J gene end by 10 bases; junction bases not matched to a gene: 8. CDR3 in amino acids: CASSPLGTVPQHF. The CDR3 DNA reads TGTGCCAGCAGTCCCCTCGGGACAGTACCCCAGCATTTT.

The CDR3 loop reads CATSDPGTSSNEQFF. The CDR3 region has the DNA TGTGCCACCAGTGATCCCGGGACTAGTTCCAATGAGCAGTTCTTC. The chain is built from TRBV24-1 and TRBJ2-1; 8 bases align to TRBD2. This CDR3 contains 15 residues. CDR1 KGHDR and CDR2 SFDVKD come from the germline V gene. Unmatched junction bases numbered 6, after V lost 3 bases and J lost 6 bases.

This chain links TRBV12-3 or TRBV12-4 with TRBJ1-1, with 7 bases matching TRBD1. V lost 6 bases and J lost 4; bases outside the gene matches: 5. The CDR3 loop spans 13 amino acids. Written as DNA, the CDR3 is TGTGCCAGCAGGACAGGGCCCAGCACTGAAGCTTTCTTT. This encodes CASRTGPSTEAFF.

V and J are TRBV11-1 and TRBJ2-1; TRBD2 aligns across 10 bases. CDR1 and CDR2 (germline): SGHAT, FQDESV (reference sequence). This CDR3 spans 15 amino acids. V was pared by 4 bases and J by 5 bases, with 5 bases of the junction left unmatched. The CDR3 DNA reads TGTGCCAGCAGCTCGGGACTAGCGTTACACAATGAGCAGTTCTTC. Translating it yields CASSSGLALHNEQFF.

Written as DNA, the CDR3 is TGTGCCAGCAGCTCCAATTCGGGGGGAACCCACGAGCAGTACTTC. Translated: CASSSNSGGTHEQYF. The chain recombines TRBV7-2 with TRBJ2-7; 7 bases fit TRBD2. J lost 5 bases, V lost 4 bases, and 11 bases had no gene match. This CDR3 has 15 amino acids. Germline-derived CDR1 and CDR2 are SGHTA and FQGNSA.

This clone was seen only a few times. The chain is built from TRBV27 and TRBJ2-7; the match to TRBD2 covers 10 bases. With 8 bases clipped from V and 2 bases from J, the junction kept 9 bases outside the gene matches. The length of the CDR3 is 15 residues. CDR1 is MNHEY and CDR2 is SMNVEV in the germline V gene (reference sequence). The CDR3 loop reads CASANVAGGPYEQYF. CDR3 in DNA: TGTGCCAGCGCGAATGTAGCGGGGGGACCCTACGAGCAGTACTTC.

The J gene is TRBJ2-7, the V gene TRBV7-2; 7 nucleotides line up with TRBD1. The length of the CDR3 is 14 residues. CDR1 and CDR2 from the germline V gene are SGHTA and FQGNSA. J was trimmed by 2 bases and V by 6 bases; bases with no gene match: 7. In nucleotides, the CDR3 is TGTGCCAGCAGTTTGTCGACAGGGACCTACGAGCAGTACTTC. This translates into CASSLSTGTYEQYF. The whole variable domain, remainder taken from reference TRBV7-2 and TRBJ2-7, is GAGVSQSPSNKVTEKGKDVELRCDPISGHTALYWYRQSLGQGLEFLIYFQGNSAPDKSGLPSDRFSAERTGGSVSTLTIQRTQQEDSAVYLCASSLSTGTYEQYFGPGTRLTVT.

The genes are TRBV6-2 or TRBV6-3 and TRBJ1-4; no clear D. Trimming took 0 bases from V and 8 from J, leaving 4 bases between them. CDR3 length equals 12 residues. Germline V gene sequence: CDR1 MNHEY, CDR2 SVGEGT. The CDR3 region is CASSYSSEKLFF. The CDR3 nucleotides are TGTGCCAGCAGTTACTCATCCGAAAAACTGTTTTTT.

The chain links TRBV19 to TRBJ2-7, with D maybe TRBD1 (5 bases). The CDR3 is 15 amino acids. In germline, CDR1 is LNHDA, CDR2 SQIVND (reference sequence). V lost 3 bases, J lost 3 bases, and 15 bases lay in between. Here the CDR3 DNA reads TGTGCCAGTAGTATCGCAGGGTCGGTCTACTACGAGCAGTACTTC. This gives the protein CASSIAGSVYYEQYF.

The genes are TRBV4-2 and TRBJ2-7; TRBD1 aligns across 10 bases. Germline-derived CDR1 and CDR2 are LGHNA and YNFKEQ. The CDR3 loop spans 16 amino acids. V was pared by 1 base and J by 1 base, with 4 bases of the junction left unmatched. CDR3 protein: CASSQAPGQGSYEQYF. The DNA of the CDR3 is TGTGCCAGCAGCCAAGCTCCGGGACAGGGGTCCTACGAGCAGTACTTC.

The V gene is TRBV9, the J gene TRBJ1-5; D gene uncertain. V was trimmed by 0 bases and J by 4 bases, leaving 5 bases between them. CDR3 length: 13 residues. CDR1 is SGDLS and CDR2 is YYNGEE in the germline V gene. CDR3 DNA sequence: TGTGCCAGCAGCGTAGGATGGAATCAGCCCCAGCATTTT. The encoded protein is CASSVGWNQPQHF. The whole variable domain, filled in from reference TRBV9 and TRBJ1-5, reads DSGVTQTPKHLITATGQRVTLRCSPRSGDLSVYWYQQSLDQGLQFLIQYYNGEERAKGNILERFSAQQFPDLHSELNLSSLELGDSALYFCASSVGWNQPQHFGDGTRLSIL.

The rearrangement uses TRBV7-2 and TRBJ2-7; the match to TRBD2 covers 8 bases. The germline V gene encodes CDR1 SGHTA and CDR2 FQGNSA. CDR3 size: 17 residues. The J segment lost 7 bases and the V segment lost 1 base, leaving 15 bases of the junction unmatched. The CDR3 here is CASSLVGSGRASGEQYF. CDR3 nucleotides: TGTGCCAGCAGCTTAGTTGGGTCCGGGAGGGCCTCGGGGGAGCAGTACTTC.

The rearrangement uses TRBV5-6 and TRBJ2-7; 7 bases are a match to TRBD1. Per germline, CDR1 SGHDT and CDR2 YYEEEE. The V segment lost 5 bases and the J segment 3 bases; nucleotides outside the gene matches: 23. This CDR3 spans 19 amino acids. CDR3 coding DNA: TGTGCCAGCAGTTTTTATAACATACAACGTACAGGGGAACTCTACGAGCAGTACTTC. Residues: CASSFYNIQRTGELYEQYF.